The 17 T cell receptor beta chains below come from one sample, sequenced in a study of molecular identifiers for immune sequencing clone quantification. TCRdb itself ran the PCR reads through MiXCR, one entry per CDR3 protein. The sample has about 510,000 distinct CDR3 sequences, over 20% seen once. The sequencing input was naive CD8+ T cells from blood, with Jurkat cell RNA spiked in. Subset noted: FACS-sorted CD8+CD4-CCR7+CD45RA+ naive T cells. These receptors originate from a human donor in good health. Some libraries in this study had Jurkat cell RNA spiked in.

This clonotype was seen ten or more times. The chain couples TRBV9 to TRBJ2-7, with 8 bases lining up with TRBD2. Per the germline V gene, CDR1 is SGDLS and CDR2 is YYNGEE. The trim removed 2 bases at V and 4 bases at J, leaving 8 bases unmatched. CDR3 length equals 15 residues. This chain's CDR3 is CASSVASGPGYEQYF. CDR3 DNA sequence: TGTGCCAGCAGCGTCGCTAGCGGGCCAGGGTACGAGCAGTACTTC.

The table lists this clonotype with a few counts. CDR3 bases: TGTGCCAGCAGCTTATCAGAGGTCAAAGAGCAGTACTTC. This sequence encodes CASSLSEVKEQYF. This chain links TRBV7-6 with TRBJ2-7; no definite D call. The CDR3 totals 13 residues. CDR1 and CDR2 from the germline V gene are SGHVS and FNYEAQ. V gave up 2 bases and J gave up 7 bases, with 12 bases separating them.

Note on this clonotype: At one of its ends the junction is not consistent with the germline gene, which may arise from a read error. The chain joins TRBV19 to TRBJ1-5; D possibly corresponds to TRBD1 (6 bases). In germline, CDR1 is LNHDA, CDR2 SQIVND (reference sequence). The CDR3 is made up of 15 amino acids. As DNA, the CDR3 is TGTGCCAGTAGTAAAGGACAGCTCACGGGGGAGCCCCTGCATTTT. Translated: CASSKGQLTGEPLHF.

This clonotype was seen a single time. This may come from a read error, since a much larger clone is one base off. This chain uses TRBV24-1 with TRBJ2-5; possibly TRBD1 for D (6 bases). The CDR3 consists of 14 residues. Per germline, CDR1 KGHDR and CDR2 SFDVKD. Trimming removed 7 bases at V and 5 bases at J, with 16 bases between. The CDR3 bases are TGTGCCACCAGGGATCCCGACAGGAGTGAGACCCAGTACTTC. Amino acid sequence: CATRDPDRSETQYF.

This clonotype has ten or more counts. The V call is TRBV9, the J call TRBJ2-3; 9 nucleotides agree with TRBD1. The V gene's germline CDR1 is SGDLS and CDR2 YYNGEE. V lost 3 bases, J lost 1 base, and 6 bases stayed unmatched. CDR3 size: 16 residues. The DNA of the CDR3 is TGTGCCAGCAGCGGAGGGACAGGGTTGGGCACAGATACGCAGTATTTT. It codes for CASSGGTGLGTDTQYF.

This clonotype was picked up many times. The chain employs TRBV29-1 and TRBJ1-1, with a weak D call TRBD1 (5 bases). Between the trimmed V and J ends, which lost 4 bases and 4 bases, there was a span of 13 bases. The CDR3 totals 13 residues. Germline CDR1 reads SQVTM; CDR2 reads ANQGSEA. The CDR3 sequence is CSVGPSRGTEAFF. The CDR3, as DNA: TGCAGCGTTGGCCCGAGTAGGGGCACTGAAGCTTTCTTT.

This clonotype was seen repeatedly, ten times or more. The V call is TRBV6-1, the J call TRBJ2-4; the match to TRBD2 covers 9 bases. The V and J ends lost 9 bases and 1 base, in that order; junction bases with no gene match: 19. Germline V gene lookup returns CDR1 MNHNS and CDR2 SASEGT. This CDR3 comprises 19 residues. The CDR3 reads CARRGAVAGDPGAKNIQYF. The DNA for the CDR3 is TGTGCCAGGAGGGGCGCGGTAGCGGGAGACCCGGGCGCCAAAAACATTCAGTACTTC.

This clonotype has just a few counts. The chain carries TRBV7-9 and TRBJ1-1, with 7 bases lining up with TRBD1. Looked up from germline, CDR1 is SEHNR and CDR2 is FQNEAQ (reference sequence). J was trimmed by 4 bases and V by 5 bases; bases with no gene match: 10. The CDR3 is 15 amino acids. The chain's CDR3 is CASSTVDRDLTEAFF. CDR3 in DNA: TGTGCCAGCAGCACCGTTGACAGGGACCTCACTGAAGCTTTCTTT.

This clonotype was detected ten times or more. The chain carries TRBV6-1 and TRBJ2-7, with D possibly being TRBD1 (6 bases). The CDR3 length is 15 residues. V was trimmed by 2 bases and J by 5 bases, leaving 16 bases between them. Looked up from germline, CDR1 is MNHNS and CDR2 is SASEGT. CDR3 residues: CASSESPGQGNEQYF. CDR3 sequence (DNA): TGTGCCAGCAGTGAATCCCCGGGACAAGGAAACGAGCAGTACTTC.

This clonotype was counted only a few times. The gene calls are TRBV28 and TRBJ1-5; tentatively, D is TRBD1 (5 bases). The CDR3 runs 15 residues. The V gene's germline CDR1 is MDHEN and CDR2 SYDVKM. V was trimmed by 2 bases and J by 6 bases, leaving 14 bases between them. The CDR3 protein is CASSLVGDSGQPQHF. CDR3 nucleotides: TGTGCCAGCAGTTTAGTGGGGGATAGCGGTCAGCCCCAGCATTTT.

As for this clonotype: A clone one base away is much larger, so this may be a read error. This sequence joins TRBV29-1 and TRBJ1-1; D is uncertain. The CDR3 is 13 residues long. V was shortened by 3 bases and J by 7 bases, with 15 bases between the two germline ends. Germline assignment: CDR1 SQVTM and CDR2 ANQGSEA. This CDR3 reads CSVDGHWPDEAFF. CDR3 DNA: TGCAGCGTTGATGGGCACTGGCCAGATGAAGCTTTCTTT.

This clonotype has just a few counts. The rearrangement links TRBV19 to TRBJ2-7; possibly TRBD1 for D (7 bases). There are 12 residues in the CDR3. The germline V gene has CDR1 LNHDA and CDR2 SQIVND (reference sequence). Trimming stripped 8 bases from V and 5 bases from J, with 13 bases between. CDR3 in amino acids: CASLGRGDEQYF. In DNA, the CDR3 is TGTGCCAGTCTGGGCAGGGGGGACGAGCAGTACTTC.

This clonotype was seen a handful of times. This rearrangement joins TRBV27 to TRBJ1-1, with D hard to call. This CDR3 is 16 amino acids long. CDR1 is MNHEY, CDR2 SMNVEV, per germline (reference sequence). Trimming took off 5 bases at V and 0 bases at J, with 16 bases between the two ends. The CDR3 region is CASSPGSLSMNTEAFF. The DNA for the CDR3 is TGTGCCAGCAGTCCCGGCTCTTTGTCGATGAACACTGAAGCTTTCTTT.

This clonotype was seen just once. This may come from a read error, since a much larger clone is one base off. The CDR3 nucleotides read TGTGCCAGCAGCCCCGGGGACAGCTCAGGCAATGAGCAGTTCTTC. It translates to CASSPGDSSGNEQFF. The V and J genes are TRBV13 and TRBJ2-1, with 7 nucleotides matching TRBD1. Unmatched junction bases numbered 10, after V lost 5 bases and J lost 6 bases. CDR3 size: 15 residues. The V gene's germline CDR1 is PRHDT and CDR2 FYEKMQ (reference sequence).

The DNA for the CDR3 is TGTGCCAGTAGTATAGATCTAGCGGTGATGAACATTCAGTACTTC. This sequence encodes CASSIDLAVMNIQYF. The chain recombines TRBV19 with TRBJ2-4; 7 bases align to TRBD2. The CDR3 has 15 residues. Germline values: CDR1 LNHDA, CDR2 SQIVND (reference sequence). J gave up 7 bases and V 0 bases, and 6 bases lay outside the gene matches.

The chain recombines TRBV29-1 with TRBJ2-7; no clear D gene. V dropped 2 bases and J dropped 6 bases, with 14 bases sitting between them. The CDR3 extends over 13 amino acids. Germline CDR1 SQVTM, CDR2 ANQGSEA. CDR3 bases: TGCAGCGTTGAATCGGGTTTCTCCGTCGAGCAGTACTTC. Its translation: CSVESGFSVEQYF.

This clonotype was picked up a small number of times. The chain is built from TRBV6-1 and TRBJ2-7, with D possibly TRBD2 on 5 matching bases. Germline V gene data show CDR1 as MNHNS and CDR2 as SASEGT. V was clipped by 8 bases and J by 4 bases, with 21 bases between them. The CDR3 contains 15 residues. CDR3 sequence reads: CASQNSGIYSYEQYF. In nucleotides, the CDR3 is TGTGCCAGCCAAAATTCCGGGATTTACTCTTACGAGCAGTACTTC.